The T cell receptor (beta chain) described here comes from a study of beta chain features in type 1 diabetes. General study results and limits: For Type 1 diabetes patients, all four CD4+ subsets carried TCRB CDR3s that were moderately but significantly shorter. Fewer insertions but more deletions were seen at VDJ junctions in type 1 diabetes patients.

Sequencing targeted expressed TCRB transcripts, as all isolated RNA had been reverse transcribed. Assay used: immunoSEQ multiplex PCR; TCRdb lists only in-frame clones, some missing. The table includes 240,000 or so clones, 55% to 70% detected once. To note about this clone: Its antigen is currently unknown.

Trimming cost V 2 bases and J 4 bases, with 13 bases left between them. Per germline, CDR1 SGHAT and CDR2 FQNNGV. The CDR3 runs 15 residues. V and J are TRBV11-2 and TRBJ2-3; D possibly corresponds to TRBD1 (5 bases). Material: naive CD4+ T cells from blood. This sequence originates from a man aged 30 to 39 in good health. The CDR3 sequence is CASSLRTPRADTQYF. DNA of the CDR3: TGTGCCAGCAGCTTAAGGACACCCAGGGCAGATACGCAGTATTTT.